This entry is about one TCR beta chain. Its cognate antigen is unknown. This record comes from a study of T cell repertoires in cytomegalovirus infection. Across the whole study: CMV infection plus the matching HLA type was flagged by public TCR beta signatures. General study results and limits: Cumulative public TCR beta family frequency identified CMV carriers with the relevant HLA. Dominating the ex vivo response were TCR beta clonotypes that were CMV-specific and HLA-C-restricted.

TCRdb recomputed calls from the reads with MiXCR, one row per CDR3 protein. The data contain about 460,000 distinct CDR3 sequences, roughly 10% of them singletons. V was pared by 6 bases and J by 12 bases, with 17 bases of the junction left unmatched. The CDR3 loop spans 13 amino acids. Germline CDR1 SQVTM, CDR2 ANQGSEA. The receptor comes from a human donor in good health (CMV status not recorded). Some clones in this sample may be carry-over from other donors' samples. The sequenced material came from PBMCs. This rearrangement joins TRBV29-1 to TRBJ2-7, with 7 nucleotides matching TRBD1. CDR3 protein: CSVDSGTERRRYF. In DNA, the CDR3 is TGCAGCGTGGATTCCGGGACAGAACGACGACGGTACTTC.